Following are 17 T cell receptor beta chains from one sample sequenced in a study of blood T cell repertoires in COVID-19. This table comes from immunoSEQ multiplex PCR, and its TCRdb copy is limited to in-frame clones, with some not included. This sample yields roughly 390,000 clones, of which 85% are seen a single time; more than 3% belongs to the top ten. The material sequenced was peripheral blood. Source of these receptors: a woman between 18 and 29 years old with acute or convalescent COVID-19.

This chain uses TRBV5-1 with TRBJ1-5, with TRBD1 matching over 9 bases. With V trimmed by 3 bases and J by 0 bases, 1 base remained unmatched. Germline V CDR1 and CDR2: SGHRS, YFSETQ. The CDR3 spans 15 residues. CDR3 DNA sequence: TGCGCCAGCAGCTGGACAGGGGTTAGCAATCAGCCCCAGCATTTT. As protein: CASSWTGVSNQPQHF.

This chain uses TRBV10-3 with TRBJ1-1; TRBD1 matches 7 bases. The CDR3 length is 15 residues. With V trimmed by 3 bases and J by 1 base, 5 bases remained unmatched. Germline lookup yields CDR1 ENHRY and CDR2 SYGVKD. The CDR3 DNA reads TGTGCCATCAGTGAATCGACAGGGACGAACACTGAAGCTTTCTTT. This sequence encodes CAISESTGTNTEAFF.

The V gene is TRBV7-2, the J gene TRBJ2-2; 12 nucleotides line up with TRBD2. The germline V gene has CDR1 SGHTA and CDR2 FQGNSA. The CDR3 contains 15 residues. The junction had 6 bases not matched to a gene; V was cut back by 6 bases and J by 7 bases. This CDR3 is CASSPLAGGIGELFF. CDR3 nucleotides: TGTGCCAGCAGTCCACTAGCGGGAGGTATCGGGGAGCTGTTTTTT.

The CDR3 region has the DNA TGTGCCAGTAGTATAGGAGGACAGGGAACCACTGAAGCTTTCTTT. Translated, it gives CASSIGGQGTTEAFF. The chain links TRBV19 to TRBJ1-1; 8 bases align to TRBD1. The CDR3 runs 15 residues. Unmatched junction bases numbered 5, after V lost 1 base and J lost 4 bases. Germline values: CDR1 LNHDA, CDR2 SQIVND (reference sequence).

This chain links TRBV10-1 with TRBJ2-3; TRBD1 aligns across 7 bases. The CDR3 runs 14 residues. V lost 5 bases to trimming and J lost 6 bases; unmatched junction nucleotides: 8. Germline lookup yields CDR1 WNHNN and CDR2 SYGVQD (reference sequence). The CDR3 here is CASSPYEGADTQYF. The CDR3 nucleotides are TGCGCCAGCAGTCCCTATGAGGGGGCCGATACGCAGTATTTT.

V usage is TRBV6-1 and J usage is TRBJ2-5, with 7 bases fitting TRBD2. Unmatched junction bases numbered 18, after V lost 3 bases and J lost 5 bases. This CDR3 has 18 residues. In germline, CDR1 is MNHNS, CDR2 SASEGT. CDR3 residues: CASSEPPWAGEAQETQYF. CDR3 DNA: TGTGCCAGCAGTGAGCCCCCCTGGGCGGGGGAGGCCCAGGAGACCCAGTACTTC.

Concerning this clone: The same CDR3 can be traced to other DNA sequences in this sample. The CDR3 is CASSLRADTQYF. The CDR3, as DNA: TGTGCCAGCAGCTTAAGAGCAGATACGCAGTATTTT. The chain links TRBV7-2 to TRBJ2-3; D unresolved. V was shortened by 2 bases and J by 4 bases, with 4 bases between the two germline ends. The germline gives CDR1 SGHTA, CDR2 FQGNSA. The length of the CDR3 is 12 residues. The complete variable domain, with remaining parts taken from reference TRBV7-2 and TRBJ2-3, reads GAGVSQSPSNKVTEKGKDVELRCDPISGHTALYWYRQSLGQGLEFLIYFQGNSAPDKSGLPSDRFSAERTGGSVSTLTIQRTQQEDSAVYLCASSLRADTQYFGPGTRLTVL.

About this clone: This same CDR3 is encoded by further DNA sequences in the sample. The rearrangement links TRBV11-2 to TRBJ2-7; D unresolved. The CDR3 consists of 13 residues. Germline assignment: CDR1 SGHAT and CDR2 FQNNGV. The germline V and J ends were trimmed by 1 base and 2 bases, with 6 bases remaining between them. CDR3 DNA: TGTGCCAGCAGCTTAGGGCAGACCTACGAGCAGTACTTC. This codes for CASSLGQTYEQYF.

The chain is built from TRBV11-1 and TRBJ2-3; D uncertain. The CDR3 contains 15 residues. The germline CDR1 and CDR2 sequences are SGHAT and FQDESV (reference sequence). V was pared by 5 bases and J by 0 bases, with 12 bases between. CDR3 residues: CASSPEADSTDTQYF. DNA for the CDR3: TGTGCCAGCAGCCCCGAGGCAGACAGCACAGATACGCAGTATTTT.

The chain carries TRBV28 and TRBJ2-7, with 8 bases identical to TRBD1. From germline, CDR1 is MDHEN and CDR2 SYDVKM. CDR3 length equals 17 residues. Trimming removed 5 bases from V and 4 bases from J; junction bases left unmatched: 16. The CDR3 bases are TGTGCCAGCAGTGTCCCCAGGGGGCGCGGAAACACATACGAGCAGTACTTC. It is translated as CASSVPRGRGNTYEQYF.

This chain links TRBV30 with TRBJ2-2; 7 nucleotides match TRBD2. CDR1 and CDR2 (germline): GTSNPN, SVGIG (reference sequence). The CDR3 spans 15 residues. The J segment lost 5 bases and the V segment lost 7 bases, leaving 13 bases of the junction unmatched. The CDR3 reads CALAWGEGRTGELFF. The CDR3 region has the DNA TGTGCCTTGGCATGGGGGGAGGGTCGGACCGGGGAGCTGTTTTTT.

The rearrangement links TRBV3-1 (or the pseudogene TRBV3-2) to TRBJ2-2; D is unresolved. Germline lookup yields CDR1 LGHDT and CDR2 YNNKEL (reference sequence). CDR3 size: 15 residues. The V gene lost 1 base and the J gene lost 5 bases, with 11 bases spanning the gap. CDR3 bases: TGTGCCAGCAGCCAAGTACAAAGGAGTACCGGGGAGCTGTTTTTT. Encoded protein: CASSQVQRSTGELFF.

The chain links TRBV27 to TRBJ2-3; 8 positions match TRBD2. From germline, CDR1 is MNHEY and CDR2 SMNVEV (reference sequence). The CDR3 spans 16 residues. Trimming at V came to 4 bases and at J to 2 bases, leaving 8 bases not matched to a gene. CDR3 in amino acids: CASSSPTSDFTDTQYF. The CDR3 nucleotides read TGTGCCAGCAGTTCTCCGACTAGCGATTTCACAGATACGCAGTATTTT.

The genes are TRBV5-1 and TRBJ1-1, with D maybe TRBD1 (6 bases). This CDR3 comprises 14 residues. The germline V and J ends were trimmed by 4 bases and 5 bases, with 15 bases remaining between them. Per the germline V gene, CDR1 is SGHRS and CDR2 is YFSETQ. CDR3 nucleotide sequence: TGCGCCAGCAGCCCAACAGGAAGGGGGACTGAAGCTTTCTTT. It translates to CASSPTGRGTEAFF.

The chain joins TRBV2 to TRBJ2-5; 8 bases are a match to TRBD1. The ends lost 2 bases at V and 4 bases at J; junction bases unmatched: 6. This CDR3 is built from 15 residues. Germline assignment: CDR1 SNHLY and CDR2 FYNNEI. This CDR3 reads CASSERGQGSETQYF. The CDR3 DNA sequence: TGTGCCAGCAGTGAAAGAGGACAGGGCTCAGAGACCCAGTACTTC.

The chain couples TRBV27 to TRBJ2-7; weak D call: TRBD2 (6 bases). Germline CDR1 and CDR2: MNHEY and SMNVEV (reference sequence). The CDR3 extends over 14 amino acids. The V gene lost 4 bases and the J gene lost 2 bases, with 12 bases spanning the gap. CDR3: CASSWSGGAYEQYF. CDR3 bases: TGTGCCAGCAGTTGGTCCGGGGGAGCCTACGAGCAGTACTTC.

The chain uses TRBV4-2 and TRBJ2-1; D possibly corresponds to TRBD2 (6 bases). Germline values: CDR1 LGHNA, CDR2 YNFKEQ. V shed 4 bases and J shed 9 bases, with 10 bases lying between them. CDR3 length equals 12 residues. CDR3 DNA sequence: TGTGCCAGCAGCCCCGGGGGTAGTGAGCAGTTCTTC. It specifies CASSPGGSEQFF.